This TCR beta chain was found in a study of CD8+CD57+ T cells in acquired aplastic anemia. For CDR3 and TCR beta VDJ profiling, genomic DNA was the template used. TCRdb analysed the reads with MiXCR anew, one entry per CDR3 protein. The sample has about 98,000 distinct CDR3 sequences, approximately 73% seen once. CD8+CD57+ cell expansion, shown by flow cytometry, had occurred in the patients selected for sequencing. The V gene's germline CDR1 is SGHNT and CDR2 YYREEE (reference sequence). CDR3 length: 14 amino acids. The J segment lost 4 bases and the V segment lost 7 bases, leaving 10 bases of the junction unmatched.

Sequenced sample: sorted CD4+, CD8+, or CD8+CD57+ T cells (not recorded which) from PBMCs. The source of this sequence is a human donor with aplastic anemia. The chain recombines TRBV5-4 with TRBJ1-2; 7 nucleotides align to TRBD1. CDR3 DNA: TGTGCCAGCCAGAGACAGGGATCGGGCTATGGCTACACCTTC. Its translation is CASQRQGSGYGYTF. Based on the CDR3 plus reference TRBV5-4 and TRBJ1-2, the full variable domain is ETGVTQSPTHLIKTRGQQVTLRCSSQSGHNTVSWYQQALGQGPQFIFQYYREEENGRGNFPPRFSGLQFPNYSSELNVNALELDDSALYLCASQRQGSGYGYTFGSGTRLTVV.